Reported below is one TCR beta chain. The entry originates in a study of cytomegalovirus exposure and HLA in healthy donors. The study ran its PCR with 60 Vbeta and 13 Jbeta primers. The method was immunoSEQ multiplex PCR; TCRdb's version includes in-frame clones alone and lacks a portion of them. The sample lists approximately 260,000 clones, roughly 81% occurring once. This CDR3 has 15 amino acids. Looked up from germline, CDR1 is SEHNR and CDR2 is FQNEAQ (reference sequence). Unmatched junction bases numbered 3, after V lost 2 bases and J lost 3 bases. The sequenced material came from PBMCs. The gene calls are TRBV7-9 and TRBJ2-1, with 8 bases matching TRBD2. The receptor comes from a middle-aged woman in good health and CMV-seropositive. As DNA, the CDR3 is TGTGCCAGCAGCTTAAGCGGGAGAAACTACAATGAGCAGTTCTTC. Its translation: CASSLSGRNYNEQFF.